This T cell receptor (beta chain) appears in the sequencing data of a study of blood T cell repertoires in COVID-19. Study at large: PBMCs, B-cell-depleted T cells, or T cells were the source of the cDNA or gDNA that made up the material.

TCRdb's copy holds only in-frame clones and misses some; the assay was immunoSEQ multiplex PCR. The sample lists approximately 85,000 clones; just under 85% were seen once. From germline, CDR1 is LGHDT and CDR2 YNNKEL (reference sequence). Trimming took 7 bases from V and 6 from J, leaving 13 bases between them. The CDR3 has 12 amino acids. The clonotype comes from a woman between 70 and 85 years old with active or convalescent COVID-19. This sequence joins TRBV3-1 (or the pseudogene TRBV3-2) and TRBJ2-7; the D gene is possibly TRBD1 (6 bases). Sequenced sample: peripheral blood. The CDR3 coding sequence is TGTGCCAGCACGACCAGAGGGGGCGAGCAGTACTTC. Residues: CASTTRGGEQYF.